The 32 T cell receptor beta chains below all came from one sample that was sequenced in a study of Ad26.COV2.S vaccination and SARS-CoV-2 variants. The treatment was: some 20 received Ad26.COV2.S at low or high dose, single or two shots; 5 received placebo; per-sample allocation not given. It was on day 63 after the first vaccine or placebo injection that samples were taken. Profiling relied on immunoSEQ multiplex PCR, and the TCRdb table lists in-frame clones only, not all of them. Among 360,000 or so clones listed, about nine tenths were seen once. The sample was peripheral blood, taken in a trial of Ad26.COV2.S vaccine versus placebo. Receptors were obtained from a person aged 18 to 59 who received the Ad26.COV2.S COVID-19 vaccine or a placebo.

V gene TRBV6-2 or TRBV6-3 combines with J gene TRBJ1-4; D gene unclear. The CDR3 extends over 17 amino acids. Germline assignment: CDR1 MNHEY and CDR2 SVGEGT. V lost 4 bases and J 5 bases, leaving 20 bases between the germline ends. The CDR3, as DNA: TGTGCCAGCAGTTTTCTAAGATTGGGATTGCAAAATGAAAAACTGTTTTTT. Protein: CASSFLRLGLQNEKLFF.

CDR3 DNA sequence: TGTGCCAGCAGCGTAGACCGCGGGGGGGCCGCAGATACGCAGTATTTT. This translates into CASSVDRGGAADTQYF. The chain employs TRBV9 and TRBJ2-3; 9 positions agree with TRBD2. The length of the CDR3 is 16 residues. The V segment lost 0 bases and the J segment 4 bases; nucleotides outside the gene matches: 6. CDR1 is SGDLS, CDR2 YYNGEE, per germline. Using reference TRBV9 and TRBJ2-3 for the parts outside the CDR3, the full variable domain is DSGVTQTPKHLITATGQRVTLRCSPRSGDLSVYWYQQSLDQGLQFLIQYYNGEERAKGNILERFSAQQFPDLHSELNLSSLELGDSALYFCASSVDRGGAADTQYFGPGTRLTVL.

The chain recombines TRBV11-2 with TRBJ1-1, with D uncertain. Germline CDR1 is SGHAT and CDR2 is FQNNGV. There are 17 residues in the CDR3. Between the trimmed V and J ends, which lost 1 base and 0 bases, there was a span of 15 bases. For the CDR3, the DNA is TGTGCCAGCAGCTTAGCGTCCTGGGTTCGGATGAACACTGAAGCTTTCTTT. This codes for CASSLASWVRMNTEAFF.

The CDR3: CASSPGGPGTGNTIYF. DNA for the CDR3: TGTGCCAGCAGCCCCGGGGGCCCAGGAACTGGAAACACCATATATTTT. V and J are TRBV7-6 and TRBJ1-3; a weak D match, TRBD1 (6 bases). V lost 5 bases and J lost 2, with 16 bases in between. Germline CDR1 SGHVS, CDR2 FNYEAQ. This CDR3 has 16 amino acids.

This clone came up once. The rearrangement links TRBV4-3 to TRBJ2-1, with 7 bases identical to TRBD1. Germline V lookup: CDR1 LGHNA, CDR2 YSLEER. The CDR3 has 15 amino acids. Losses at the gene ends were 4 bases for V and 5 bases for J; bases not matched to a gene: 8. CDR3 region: CASSPDRVRNNEQFF. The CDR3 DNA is TGCGCCAGCAGCCCAGACAGGGTTCGGAACAATGAGCAGTTCTTC.

CDR3 DNA: TGTGCCTCGACTAGAAAGGACAGGGACGAGCAGTACTTC. Its translation: CASTRKDRDEQYF. This rearrangement joins TRBV10-3 to TRBJ2-7, with TRBD1 matching over 8 bases. Germline V gives CDR1 ENHRY, CDR2 SYGVKD. V gave up 11 bases and J gave up 5 bases; unmatched junction bases: 11. The CDR3 runs 13 residues.

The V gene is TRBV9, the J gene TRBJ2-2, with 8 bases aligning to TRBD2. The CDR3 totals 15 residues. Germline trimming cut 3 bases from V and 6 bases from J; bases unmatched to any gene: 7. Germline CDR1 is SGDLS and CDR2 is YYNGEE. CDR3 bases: TGTGCCAGCAGCGGTAGCGGGGTTGTGGCCGGGGAGCTGTTTTTT. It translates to CASSGSGVVAGELFF.

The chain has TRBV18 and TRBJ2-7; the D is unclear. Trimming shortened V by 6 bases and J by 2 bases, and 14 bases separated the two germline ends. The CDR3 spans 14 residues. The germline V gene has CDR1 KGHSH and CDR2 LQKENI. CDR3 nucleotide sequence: TGTGCCAGCTCGGACCGTGATGGGCCCTACGAGCAGTACTTC. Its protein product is CASSDRDGPYEQYF.

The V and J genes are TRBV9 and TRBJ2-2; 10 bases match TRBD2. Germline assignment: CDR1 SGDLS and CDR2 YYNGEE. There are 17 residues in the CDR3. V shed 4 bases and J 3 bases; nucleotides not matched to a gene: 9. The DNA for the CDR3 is TGTGCCAGCAGCCCTCGTCTAGCGGGGGCAGACACCGGGGAGCTGTTTTTT. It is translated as CASSPRLAGADTGELFF.

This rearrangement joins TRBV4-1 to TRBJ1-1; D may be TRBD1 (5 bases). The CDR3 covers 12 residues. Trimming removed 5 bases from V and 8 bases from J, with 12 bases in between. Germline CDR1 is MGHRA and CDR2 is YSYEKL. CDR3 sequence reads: CASSWLAGEAFF. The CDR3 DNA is TGCGCCAGCAGCTGGTTGGCAGGGGAAGCTTTCTTT.

CDR3 loop: CASSERRITEAFF. The CDR3 DNA reads as TGTGCCAGCAGTGAAAGGCGAATCACTGAAGCTTTCTTT. J is TRBJ1-1 and V is TRBV2, with D unclear. The CDR3 is 13 amino acids. Trimming cost V 2 bases and J 4 bases, with 8 bases left between them. The germline gives CDR1 SNHLY, CDR2 FYNNEI.

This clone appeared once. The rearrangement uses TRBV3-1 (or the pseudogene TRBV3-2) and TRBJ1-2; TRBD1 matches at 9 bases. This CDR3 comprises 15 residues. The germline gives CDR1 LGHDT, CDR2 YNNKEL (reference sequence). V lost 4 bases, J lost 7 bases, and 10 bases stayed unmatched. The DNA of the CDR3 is TGTGCCAGCAGCCGATCGGACAGGGGTTGGGGTGGCTACACCTTC. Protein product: CASSRSDRGWGGYTF.

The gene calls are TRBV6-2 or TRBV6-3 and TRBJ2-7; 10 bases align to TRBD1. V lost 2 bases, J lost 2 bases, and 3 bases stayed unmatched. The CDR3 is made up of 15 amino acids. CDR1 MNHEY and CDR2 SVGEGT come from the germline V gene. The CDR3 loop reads CASSYRGTGAYEQYF. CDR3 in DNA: TGTGCCAGCAGTTACCGCGGGACAGGGGCCTACGAGCAGTACTTC.

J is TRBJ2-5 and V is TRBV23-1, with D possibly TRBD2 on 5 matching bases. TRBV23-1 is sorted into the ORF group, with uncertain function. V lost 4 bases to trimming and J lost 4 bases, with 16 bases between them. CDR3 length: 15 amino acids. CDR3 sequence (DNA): TGCGCCAGCAGTCCGGAGGTCATGTGGGGAGAGACCCAGTACTTC. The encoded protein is CASSPEVMWGETQYF.

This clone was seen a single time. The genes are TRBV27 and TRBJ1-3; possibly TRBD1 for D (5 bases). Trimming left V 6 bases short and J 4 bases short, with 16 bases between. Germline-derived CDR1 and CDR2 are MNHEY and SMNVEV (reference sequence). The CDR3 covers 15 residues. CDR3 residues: CASRPRGLSGNTIYF. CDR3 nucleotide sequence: TGTGCCAGCAGACCAAGGGGCCTATCCGGAAACACCATATATTTT.

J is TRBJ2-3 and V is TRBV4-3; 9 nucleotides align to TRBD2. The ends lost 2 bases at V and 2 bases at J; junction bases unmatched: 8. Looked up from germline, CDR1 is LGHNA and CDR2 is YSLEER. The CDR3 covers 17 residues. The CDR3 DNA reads TGCGCCAGCAGCCAACTACCGACTAGCGGCTACACAGATACGCAGTATTTT. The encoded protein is CASSQLPTSGYTDTQYF.

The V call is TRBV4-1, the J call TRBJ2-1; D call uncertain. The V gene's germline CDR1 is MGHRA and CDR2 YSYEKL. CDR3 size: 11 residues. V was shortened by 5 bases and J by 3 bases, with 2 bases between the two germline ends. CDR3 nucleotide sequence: TGCGCCAGCAGCGGCTACAATGAGCAGTTCTTC. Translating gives CASSGYNEQFF.

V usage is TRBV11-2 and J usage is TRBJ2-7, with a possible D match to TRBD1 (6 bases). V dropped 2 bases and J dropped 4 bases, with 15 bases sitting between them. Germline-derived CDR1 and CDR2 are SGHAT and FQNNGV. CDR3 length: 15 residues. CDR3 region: CASSLTDSASYEQYF. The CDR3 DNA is TGTGCCAGCAGCTTAACGGACAGTGCCTCATACGAGCAGTACTTC.

In DNA, the CDR3 is TGTGCCAGCAGCTTAGATTCATGGGCCTCTGGAAACACCATATATTTT. Its protein product is CASSLDSWASGNTIYF. The V call is TRBV11-2, the J call TRBJ1-3; D not resolved. V was pared by 0 bases and J by 0 bases, with 9 bases between. The CDR3 is 16 residues long. In germline, CDR1 is SGHAT, CDR2 FQNNGV.

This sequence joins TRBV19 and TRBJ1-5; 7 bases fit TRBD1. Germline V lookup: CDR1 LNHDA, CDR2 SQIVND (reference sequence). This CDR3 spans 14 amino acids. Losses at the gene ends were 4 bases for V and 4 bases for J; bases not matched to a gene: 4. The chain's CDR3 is CASSTTGANQPQHF. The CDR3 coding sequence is TGTGCCAGTAGTACCACAGGGGCAAATCAGCCCCAGCATTTT.

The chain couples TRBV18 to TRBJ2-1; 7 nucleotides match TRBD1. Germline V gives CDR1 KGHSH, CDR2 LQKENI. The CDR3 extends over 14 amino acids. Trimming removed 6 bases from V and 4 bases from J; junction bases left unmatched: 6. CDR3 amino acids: CASSPGQAYNEQFF. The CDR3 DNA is TGTGCCAGCTCGCCTGGACAGGCATACAATGAGCAGTTCTTC.

CDR3 protein: CASRADPNTGELFF. CDR3 bases: TGTGCCAGCAGGGCCGACCCGAACACCGGGGAGCTGTTTTTT. V is TRBV7-3 and J is TRBJ2-2; no firm D call. The V gene lost 6 bases and the J gene lost 0 bases, with 8 bases spanning the gap. The CDR3 is made up of 14 amino acids. In germline, CDR1 is SGHTA, CDR2 FQGTGA.

The CDR3 DNA reads as TGTGCCAGCAGCTTAGAAGGGTCCTTTAGCACAGATACGCAGTATTTT. This sequence encodes CASSLEGSFSTDTQYF. The rearrangement links TRBV11-2 to TRBJ2-3; D remains ambiguous. Trimming shortened V by 0 bases and J by 0 bases, and 10 bases separated the two germline ends. This CDR3 contains 16 residues. In germline, CDR1 is SGHAT, CDR2 FQNNGV.

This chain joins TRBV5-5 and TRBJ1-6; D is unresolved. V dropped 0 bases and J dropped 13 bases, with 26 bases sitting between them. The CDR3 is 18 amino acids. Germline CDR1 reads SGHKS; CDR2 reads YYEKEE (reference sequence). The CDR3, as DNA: TGTGCCAGCAGCTTGGCCCGCGGCGGAATGATAGGTCGAAACCCCCTCCACTTT. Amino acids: CASSLARGGMIGRNPLHF.

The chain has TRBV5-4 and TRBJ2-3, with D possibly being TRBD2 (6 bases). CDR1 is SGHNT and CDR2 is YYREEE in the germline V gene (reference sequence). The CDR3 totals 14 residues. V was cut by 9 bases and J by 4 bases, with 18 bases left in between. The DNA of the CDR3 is TGTGCCACGGTCGACGGACGGAGGGCAGATACGCAGTATTTT. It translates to CATVDGRRADTQYF.

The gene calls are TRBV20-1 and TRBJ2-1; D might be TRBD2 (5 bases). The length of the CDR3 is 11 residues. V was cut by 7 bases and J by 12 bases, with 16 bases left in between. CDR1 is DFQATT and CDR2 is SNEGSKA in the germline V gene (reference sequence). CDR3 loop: CSVKDSPSQFF. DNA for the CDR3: TGCAGTGTTAAGGACTCCCCGTCGCAGTTCTTC.

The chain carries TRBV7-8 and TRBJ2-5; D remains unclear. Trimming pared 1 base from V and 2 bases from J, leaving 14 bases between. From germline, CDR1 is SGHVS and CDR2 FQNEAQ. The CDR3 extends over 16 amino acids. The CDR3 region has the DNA TGTGCCAGCAGCTTAGAAGCAGGTCTTCGTCAAGAGACCCAGTACTTC. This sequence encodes CASSLEAGLRQETQYF.

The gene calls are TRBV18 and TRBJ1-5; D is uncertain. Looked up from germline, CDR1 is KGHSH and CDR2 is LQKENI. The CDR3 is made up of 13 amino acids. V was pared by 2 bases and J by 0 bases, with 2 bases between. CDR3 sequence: CASSPYSNQPQHF. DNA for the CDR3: TGTGCCAGCTCACCATATAGCAATCAGCCCCAGCATTTT.

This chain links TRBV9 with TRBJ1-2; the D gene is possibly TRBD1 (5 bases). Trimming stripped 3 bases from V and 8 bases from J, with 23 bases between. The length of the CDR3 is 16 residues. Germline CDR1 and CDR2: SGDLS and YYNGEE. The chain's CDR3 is CASSGNRDGELGGYTF. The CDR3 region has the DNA TGTGCCAGCAGCGGTAACCGGGACGGAGAACTCGGGGGCTACACCTTC.

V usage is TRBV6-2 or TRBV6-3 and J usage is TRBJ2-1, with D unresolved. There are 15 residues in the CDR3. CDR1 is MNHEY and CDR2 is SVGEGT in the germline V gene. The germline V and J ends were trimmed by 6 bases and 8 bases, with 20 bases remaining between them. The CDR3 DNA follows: TGTGCCAGCAGCAACCTACGGGTCTCCACCGATGAGCAGTTCTTC. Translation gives CASSNLRVSTDEQFF.

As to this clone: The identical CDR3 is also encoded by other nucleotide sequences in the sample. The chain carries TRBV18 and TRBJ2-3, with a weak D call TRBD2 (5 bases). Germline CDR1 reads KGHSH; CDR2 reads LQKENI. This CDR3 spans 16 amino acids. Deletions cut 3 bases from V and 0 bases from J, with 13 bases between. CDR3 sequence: CASSPLSGSSTDTQYF. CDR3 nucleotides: TGTGCCAGCTCACCGCTAAGCGGAAGTAGCACAGATACGCAGTATTTT.

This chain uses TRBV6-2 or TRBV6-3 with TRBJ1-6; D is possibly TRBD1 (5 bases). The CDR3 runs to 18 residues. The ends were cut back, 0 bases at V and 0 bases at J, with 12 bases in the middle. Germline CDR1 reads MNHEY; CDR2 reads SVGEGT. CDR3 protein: CASSYSTFRDSYNSPLHF. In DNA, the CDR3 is TGTGCCAGCAGTTACTCGACCTTCAGGGACTCCTATAATTCACCCCTCCACTTT.